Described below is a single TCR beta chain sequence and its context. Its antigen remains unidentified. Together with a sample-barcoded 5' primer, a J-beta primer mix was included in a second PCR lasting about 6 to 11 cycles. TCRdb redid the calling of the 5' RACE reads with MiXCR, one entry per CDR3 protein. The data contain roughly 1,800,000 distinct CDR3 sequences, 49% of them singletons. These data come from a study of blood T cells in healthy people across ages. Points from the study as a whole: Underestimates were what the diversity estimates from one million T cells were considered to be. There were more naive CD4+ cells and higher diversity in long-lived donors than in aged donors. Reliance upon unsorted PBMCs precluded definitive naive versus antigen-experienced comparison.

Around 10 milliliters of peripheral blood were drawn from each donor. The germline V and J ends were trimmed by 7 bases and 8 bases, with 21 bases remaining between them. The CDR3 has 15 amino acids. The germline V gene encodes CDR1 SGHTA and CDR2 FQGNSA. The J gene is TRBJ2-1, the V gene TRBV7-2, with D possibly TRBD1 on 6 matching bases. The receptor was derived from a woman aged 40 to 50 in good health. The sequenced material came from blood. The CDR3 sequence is CASTLWELRGYEQFF. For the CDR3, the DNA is TGTGCCAGCACCCTCTGGGAGTTGAGGGGGTATGAGCAGTTCTTC.